Sequencing of this TCR beta chain was carried out in a study of Ad26.COV2.S vaccination and SARS-CoV-2 variants. Whole-study findings and limits: Possible underestimation of total T cell responses by the TCR breadth and depth analyses was noted.

The CDR3 has 14 amino acids. Germline values: CDR1 LNHDA, CDR2 SQIVND (reference sequence). Deletions cut 3 bases from V and 3 bases from J, with 11 bases between. TCRdb's copy holds only in-frame clones and misses some; the assay was immunoSEQ multiplex PCR. Counted here are under 550,000 clones, more than 80% occurring once; the ten biggest clones make up 9.5% to 15%. Sample treatment: around 19 received Ad26.COV2.S at low or high dose, single or two shots; 5 received placebo; per-sample allocation not given. Each sample was drawn 63 days after the first injection (of vaccine or placebo). As concerns this clone: Its target is not known.

The receptor's source is a person between 18 and 65 years old who received the Ad26.COV2.S COVID-19 vaccine or a placebo. The sample in question was peripheral blood, obtained in a trial of Ad26.COV2.S vaccine versus placebo. The chain uses TRBV19 and TRBJ1-1; D is unresolved. CDR3 amino acids: CASSILGYDTEAFF. In nucleotides, the CDR3 is TGTGCCAGTAGTATTTTGGGGTACGACACTGAAGCTTTCTTT.